Listed below are T cell receptor beta chains from one sample, sequenced in a study of human T cells and chemical hapten exposure. TCRdb itself ran the RACE reads through MiXCR, one entry per CDR3 protein. The sample lists roughly 97,000 distinct CDR3 sequences, 25% to 30% occurring once. The source material was whole blood, sampled in connection with sensitization to the hapten diphenylcyclopropenone (DPC). These receptors all stem from a middle-aged man with alopecia areata. Some clones in this sample may be carry-over from other donors' samples. The CDR3 runs from the conserved cysteine through the conserved F or W. A D gene is named only where the DNA matches it firmly. Rows give clone size only sometimes, using once, few, many, or a class for an expanded clone.

J	D	V	size	CDR3	DNA
TRBJ2-7	.	TRBV12-3/TRBV12-4	few	CASSSGTLSYEQYF	TGTGCCAGCAGCTCCGGGACACTCTCCTACGAGCAGTACTTC
TRBJ2-5	TRBD1	TRBV5-1	few	CASSLEQGARETQYF	TGCGCCAGCAGCTTAGAACAGGGGGCACGAGAGACCCAGTACTTC
TRBJ2-7	TRBD2	TRBV27	few	CASRSSGGYEQYF	TGTGCCAGCAGATCAAGCGGGGGCTACGAGCAGTACTTC
TRBJ2-3	.	TRBV6-5	few	CASSYSGGISPDTQYF	TGTGCCAGCAGTTACTCAGGGGGTATCAGCCCAGATACGCAGTATTTT
TRBJ2-7	.	TRBV9	.	CASSVAAGDRYEQYF	TGTGCCAGCAGCGTAGCGGCAGGCGACCGCTACGAGCAGTACTTC
TRBJ2-7	TRBD2	TRBV29-1	.	CSVDGLAGATYEQYF	TGCAGCGTCGACGGTCTAGCGGGAGCAACCTACGAGCAGTACTTC
TRBJ1-4	.	TRBV2	few	CASKGGNANEKLFF	TGTGCCAGCAAGGGGGGCAATGCTAATGAAAAACTGTTTTTT
TRBJ2-7	.	TRBV20-1	few	CSVSDGVGEQYF	TGCAGTGTGTCGGACGGGGTGGGCGAGCAGTACTTC
TRBJ2-7	.	TRBV4-2	many	CASSQESLGWEQYF	TGTGCCAGCAGCCAAGAGTCGTTGGGGTGGGAGCAGTACTTC
TRBJ2-2	.	TRBV7-3	.	CASTGGTNTGELFF	TGTGCCAGCACAGGCGGGACCAACACCGGGGAGCTGTTTTTT
TRBJ1-4	.	TRBV20-1	few	CSASSGERGEKLFF	TGCAGTGCTAGTTCCGGGGAGAGAGGGGAAAAACTGTTTTTT
TRBJ2-7	.	TRBV5-1	.	CASSLGQSSYEQYF	TGCGCCAGCAGCTTGGGACAGAGTTCCTACGAGCAGTACTTC
TRBJ2-7	.	TRBV30	few	CAWSYGTSYEQYF	TGTGCCTGGAGTTATGGGACCTCCTACGAGCAGTACTTC
TRBJ2-5	.	TRBV3-1	few	CASSRRETQYF	TGTGCCAGCAGCCGGAGGGAGACCCAGTACTTC
TRBJ2-1	TRBD2	TRBV12-3/TRBV12-4	once	CASRPRVAGGSSYNEQFF	TGTGCCAGCAGACCCAGGGTAGCGGGAGGGAGCTCCTACAATGAGCAGTTCTTC
TRBJ1-2	TRBD1	TRBV20-1	few	CSASADRGGYTF	TGCAGTGCTAGCGCGGACAGGGGCGGCTACACCTTC
TRBJ2-1	TRBD2	TRBV14	.	CASSPAGVPYNEQFF	TGTGCCAGCAGCCCAGCGGGAGTCCCCTACAATGAGCAGTTCTTC
TRBJ2-1	TRBD2	TRBV12-3/TRBV12-4	.	CASSFESSGGYEQFF	TGTGCCAGCAGTTTCGAGTCCAGCGGGGGCTATGAGCAGTTCTTC
TRBJ2-7	TRBD2	TRBV5-5	.	CASSLASGTPYEQYF	TGTGCCAGCAGCTTGGCCAGCGGGACGCCTTACGAGCAGTACTTC
TRBJ2-3	TRBD2	TRBV12-3/TRBV12-4	.	CASSPPAGARDTQYF	TGTGCCAGCAGCCCCCCAGCGGGAGCTAGAGATACGCAGTATTTT
TRBJ2-1	.	TRBV27	.	CASSFQQNNEQFF	TGTGCCAGCAGTTTCCAGCAGAACAATGAGCAGTTCTTC
TRBJ2-2	TRBD2	TRBV6-5	few	CASRSGRRTGELFF	TGTGCCAGCAGAAGCGGGAGACGTACCGGGGAGCTGTTTTTT
TRBJ2-3	.	TRBV10-3	few	CATSLLADTQYF	TGTGCCACCTCTCTTCTAGCGGATACGCAGTATTTT
TRBJ1-5	TRBD1	TRBV7-9	.	CASSSTGEGQPQHF	TGTGCCAGCAGCTCTACAGGGGAGGGTCAGCCCCAGCATTTT
TRBJ2-5	.	TRBV5-1	.	CASSSWGIQETQYF	TGCGCCAGCTCCTCGTGGGGTATCCAAGAGACCCAGTACTTC
TRBJ2-3	.	TRBV12-3/TRBV12-4	few	CASSADRSTDTQYF	TGTGCCAGCAGTGCCGACAGGAGCACAGATACGCAGTATTTT
TRBJ1-5	TRBD1	TRBV6-1	few	CASSGTGEQPQHF	TGTGCCAGCAGTGGGACAGGGGAGCAGCCCCAGCATTTT
TRBJ2-4	TRBD2	TRBV7-2	.	CASSPPPGGGSKNIQYF	TGTGCCAGCAGCCCCCCACCGGGGGGAGGATCCAAAAACATTCAGTACTTC
TRBJ2-5	TRBD2	TRBV11-1	many	CASSLLAEETQYF	TGTGCCAGCAGCTTGCTAGCGGAAGAGACCCAGTACTTC
TRBJ1-5	TRBD1	TRBV27	.	CASSFRGRQPQHF	TGTGCCAGCAGTTTCAGGGGGCGTCAGCCCCAGCATTTT
TRBJ2-5	TRBD1	TRBV12-3/TRBV12-4	.	CASSLGRGTGEQETQYF	TGTGCCAGCAGTTTGGGCAGGGGGACAGGGGAACAAGAGACCCAGTACTTC
TRBJ2-2	TRBD2	TRBV5-4	few	CASSGTSGDGELFF	TGTGCCAGCAGCGGGACTAGCGGGGACGGGGAGCTGTTTTTT
TRBJ1-1	.	TRBV6-2/TRBV6-3	few	CASSPYGSNTEAFF	TGTGCCAGCAGTCCCTATGGCTCGAACACTGAAGCTTTCTTT
TRBJ2-5	TRBD2	TRBV29-1	.	CSVAGGSMETQYF	TGCAGCGTAGCGGGAGGAAGCATGGAGACCCAGTACTTC
TRBJ2-5	.	TRBV12-3/TRBV12-4	few	CASSDMIRETQYF	TGTGCCAGCAGCGACATGATCCGAGAGACCCAGTACTTC
TRBJ1-1	.	TRBV20-1	.	CSASQEPNTEAFF	TGCAGTGCTTCACAGGAACCGAACACTGAAGCTTTCTTT
TRBJ2-7	TRBD2	TRBV28	few	CASSPHLAGVGEQYF	TGTGCCAGCAGCCCCCACCTAGCGGGAGTTGGGGAGCAGTACTTC
TRBJ2-3	.	TRBV28	few	CASSLLGGRTDTQYF	TGTGCCAGCAGTTTATTGGGGGGCAGGACAGATACGCAGTATTTT
TRBJ2-7	.	TRBV20-1	.	CSASGVANYEQYF	TGCAGTGCTAGCGGCGTAGCCAACTACGAGCAGTACTTC
TRBJ2-7	.	TRBV18	.	CASSPLKGSYEQYF	TGTGCCAGCTCACCACTCAAGGGTTCCTACGAGCAGTACTTC
TRBJ2-1	TRBD1	TRBV12-3/TRBV12-4	.	CATGRTGRENEQFF	TGTGCCACCGGTAGGACAGGGCGCGAGAATGAGCAGTTCTTC
TRBJ2-3	TRBD2	TRBV29-1	few	CSVEDLAGLSTDTQYF	TGCAGCGTTGAAGATCTAGCGGGGTTAAGCACAGATACGCAGTATTTT
TRBJ2-2	.	TRBV29-1	.	CSVVQGGDTGELFF	TGCAGCGTGGTACAGGGAGGGGACACCGGGGAGCTGTTTTTT
TRBJ1-6	.	TRBV12-3/TRBV12-4	few	CASSLNDRSPLHF	TGTGCCAGCAGTTTAAACGACCGCTCACCCCTCCACTTT
TRBJ1-5	TRBD1	TRBV27	.	CASSPGQINQPQHF	TGTGCCAGCAGTCCGGGACAGATTAATCAGCCCCAGCATTTT
TRBJ2-4	.	TRBV20-1	.	CSGRGNENIQYF	TGCAGTGGACGGGGGAATGAAAACATTCAGTACTTC